This T cell receptor beta chain was recorded in a study of OX40 agonist ivuxolimab in advanced cancers. Across the study: Ivuxolimab, an agonistic anti-OX40 (CD134) antibody, was given to patients. Six ivuxolimab dose levels, 0.01 to 10 mg/kg, were given intravenously every 2 weeks.

The repertoire was sequenced with immunoSEQ multiplex PCR; TCRdb's copy has only in-frame clones and lacks some. In the table there are 130,000 or so clones, 75% to 95% of which are singletons. The CDR3 contains 15 residues. V was pared by 0 bases and J by 1 base, with 9 bases between. CDR1 and CDR2 from the germline V gene are KGHSH and LQKENI. The V gene is TRBV18, the J gene TRBJ1-2; D gene unclear. This receptor was obtained from an adult with an advanced solid tumor such as melanoma, head and neck, liver or kidney cancer. This material consisted of CD4+ or CD8+ T cells sorted from blood, taken in a trial of the OX40 agonist ivuxolimab. CDR3 region: CASSPPFPDNYGYTF. The CDR3 region has the DNA TGTGCCAGCTCACCACCCTTCCCCGATAACTATGGCTACACCTTC.